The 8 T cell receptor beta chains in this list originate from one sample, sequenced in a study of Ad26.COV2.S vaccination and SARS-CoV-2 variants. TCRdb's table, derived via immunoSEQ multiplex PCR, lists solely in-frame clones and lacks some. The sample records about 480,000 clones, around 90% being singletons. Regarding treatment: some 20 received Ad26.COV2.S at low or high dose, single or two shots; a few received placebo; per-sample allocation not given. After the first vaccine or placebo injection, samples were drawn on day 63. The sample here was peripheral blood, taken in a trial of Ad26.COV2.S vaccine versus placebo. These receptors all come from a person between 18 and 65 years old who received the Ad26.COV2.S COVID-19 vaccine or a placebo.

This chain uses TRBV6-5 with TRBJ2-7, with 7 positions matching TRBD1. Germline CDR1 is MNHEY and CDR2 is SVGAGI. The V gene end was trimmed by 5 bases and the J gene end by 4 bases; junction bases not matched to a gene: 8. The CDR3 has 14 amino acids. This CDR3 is CASSQGDGSYEQYF. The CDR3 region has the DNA TGTGCCAGCAGTCAGGGGGACGGATCGTACGAGCAGTACTTC.

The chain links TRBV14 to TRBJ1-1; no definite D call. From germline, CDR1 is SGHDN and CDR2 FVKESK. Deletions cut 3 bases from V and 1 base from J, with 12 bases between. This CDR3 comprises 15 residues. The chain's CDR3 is CASSHPPGRNTEAFF. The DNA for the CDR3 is TGTGCCAGCAGCCACCCCCCCGGGCGGAACACTGAAGCTTTCTTT.

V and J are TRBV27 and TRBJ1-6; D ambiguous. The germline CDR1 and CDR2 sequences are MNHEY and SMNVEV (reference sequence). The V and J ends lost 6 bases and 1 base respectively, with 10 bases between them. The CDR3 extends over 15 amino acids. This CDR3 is CASSMGRSYNSPLHF. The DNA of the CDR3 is TGTGCCAGCAGCATGGGCCGTTCCTATAATTCACCCCTCCACTTT.

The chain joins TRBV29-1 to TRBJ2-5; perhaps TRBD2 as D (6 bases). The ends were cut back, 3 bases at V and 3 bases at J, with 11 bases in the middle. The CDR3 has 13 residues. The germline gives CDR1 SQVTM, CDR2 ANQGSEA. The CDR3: CSVEGGREETQYF. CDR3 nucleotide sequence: TGCAGCGTTGAGGGAGGCAGGGAAGAGACCCAGTACTTC.

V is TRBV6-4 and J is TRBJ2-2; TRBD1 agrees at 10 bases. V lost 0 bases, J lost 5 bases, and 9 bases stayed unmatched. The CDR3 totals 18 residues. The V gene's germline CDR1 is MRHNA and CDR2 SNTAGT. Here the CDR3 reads CASSDSGRGQGGTGELFF. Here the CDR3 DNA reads TGTGCCAGCAGTGACTCGGGGCGCGGACAGGGGGGAACCGGGGAGCTGTTTTTT.

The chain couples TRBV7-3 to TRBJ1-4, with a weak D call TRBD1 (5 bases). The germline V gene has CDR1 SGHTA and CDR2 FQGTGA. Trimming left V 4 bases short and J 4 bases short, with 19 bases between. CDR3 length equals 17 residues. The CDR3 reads CASSSKPTGLSNEKLFF. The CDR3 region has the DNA TGTGCCAGCAGCTCGAAGCCCACGGGACTGAGTAATGAAAAACTGTTTTTT.

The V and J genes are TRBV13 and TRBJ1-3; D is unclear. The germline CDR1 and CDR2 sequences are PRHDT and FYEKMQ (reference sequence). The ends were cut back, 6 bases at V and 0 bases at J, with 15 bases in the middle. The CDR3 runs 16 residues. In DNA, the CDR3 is TGTGCCAGCAGTCCCTGGGGAAGGCGCTCTGGAAACACCATATATTTT. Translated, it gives CASSPWGRRSGNTIYF.

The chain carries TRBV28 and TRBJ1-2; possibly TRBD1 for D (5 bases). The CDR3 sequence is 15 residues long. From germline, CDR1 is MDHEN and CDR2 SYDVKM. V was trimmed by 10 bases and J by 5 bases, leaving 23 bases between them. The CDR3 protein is CATLGTARRVYGYTF. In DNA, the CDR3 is TGTGCCACCCTGGGGACGGCGAGGAGGGTTTATGGCTACACCTTC.